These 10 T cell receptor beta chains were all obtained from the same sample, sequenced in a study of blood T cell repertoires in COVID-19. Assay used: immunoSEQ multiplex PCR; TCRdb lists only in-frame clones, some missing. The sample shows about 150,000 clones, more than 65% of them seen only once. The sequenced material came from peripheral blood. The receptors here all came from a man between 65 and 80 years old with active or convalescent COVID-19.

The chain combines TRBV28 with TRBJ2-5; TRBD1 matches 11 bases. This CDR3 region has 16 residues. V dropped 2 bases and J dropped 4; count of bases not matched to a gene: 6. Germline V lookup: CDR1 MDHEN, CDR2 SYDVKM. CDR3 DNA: TGTGCCAGCAGTTTAGCTGGGACAGGGGGTGGAGAGACCCAGTACTTC. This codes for CASSLAGTGGGETQYF.

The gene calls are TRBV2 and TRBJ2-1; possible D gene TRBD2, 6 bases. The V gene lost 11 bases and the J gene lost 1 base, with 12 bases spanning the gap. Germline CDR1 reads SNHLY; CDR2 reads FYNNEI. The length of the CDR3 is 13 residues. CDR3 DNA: TGTGCCGGATCGACTAGTTCCTACAATGAGCAGTTCTTC. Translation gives CAGSTSSYNEQFF.

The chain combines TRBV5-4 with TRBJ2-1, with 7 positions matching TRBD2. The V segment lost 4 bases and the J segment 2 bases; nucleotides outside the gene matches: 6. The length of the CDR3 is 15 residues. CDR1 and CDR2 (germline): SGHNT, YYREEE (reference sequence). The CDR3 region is CASSVSGGAYNEQFF. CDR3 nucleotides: TGTGCCAGCAGCGTGAGTGGGGGGGCCTACAATGAGCAGTTCTTC.

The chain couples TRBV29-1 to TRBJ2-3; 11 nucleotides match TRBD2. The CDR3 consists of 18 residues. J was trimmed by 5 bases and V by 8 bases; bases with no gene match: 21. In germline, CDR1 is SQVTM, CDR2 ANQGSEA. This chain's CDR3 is CSPLSPIASSGRLDTQYF. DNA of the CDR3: TGCAGCCCCCTCTCCCCTATAGCGTCTAGCGGGAGGTTAGATACGCAGTATTTT.

This CDR3 reads CASSYGFERGKETQYF. The CDR3 bases are TGTGCCAGCAGTTACGGGTTCGAGCGGGGCAAAGAGACCCAGTACTTC. V and J are TRBV6-2 or TRBV6-3 and TRBJ2-5; 7 bases match TRBD2. Germline trimming cut 2 bases from V and 3 bases from J; bases unmatched to any gene: 9. This CDR3 contains 16 residues. Looked up from germline, CDR1 is MNHEY and CDR2 is SVGEGT.

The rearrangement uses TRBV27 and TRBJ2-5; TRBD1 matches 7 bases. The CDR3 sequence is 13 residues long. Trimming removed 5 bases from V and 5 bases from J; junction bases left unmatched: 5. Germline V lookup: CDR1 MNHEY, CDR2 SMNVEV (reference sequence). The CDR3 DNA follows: TGTGCCAGCAGTAGACAGGGTTGGGAGACCCAGTACTTC. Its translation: CASSRQGWETQYF.

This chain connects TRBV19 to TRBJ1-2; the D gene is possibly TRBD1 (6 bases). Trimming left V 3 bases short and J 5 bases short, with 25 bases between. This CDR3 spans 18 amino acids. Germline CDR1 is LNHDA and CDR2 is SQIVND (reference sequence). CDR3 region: CASSIHPRQARAPYGYTF. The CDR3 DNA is TGTGCCAGTAGTATCCACCCCCGACAGGCAAGGGCTCCTTATGGCTACACCTTC.

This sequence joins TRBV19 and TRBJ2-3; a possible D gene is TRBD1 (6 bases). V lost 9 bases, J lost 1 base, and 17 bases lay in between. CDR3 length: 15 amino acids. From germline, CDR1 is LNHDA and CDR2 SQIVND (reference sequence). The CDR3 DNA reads TGTGCCAGCAGACCCCCAGGGGCTCGCACAGATACGCAGTATTTT. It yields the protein CASRPPGARTDTQYF.

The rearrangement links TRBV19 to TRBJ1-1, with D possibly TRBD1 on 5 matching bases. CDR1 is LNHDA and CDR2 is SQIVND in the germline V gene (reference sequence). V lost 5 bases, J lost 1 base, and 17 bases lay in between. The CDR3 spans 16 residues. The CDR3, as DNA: TGTGCCAGTAGTTATCGCCGGGGGATGGGGAACACTGAAGCTTTCTTT. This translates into CASSYRRGMGNTEAFF.

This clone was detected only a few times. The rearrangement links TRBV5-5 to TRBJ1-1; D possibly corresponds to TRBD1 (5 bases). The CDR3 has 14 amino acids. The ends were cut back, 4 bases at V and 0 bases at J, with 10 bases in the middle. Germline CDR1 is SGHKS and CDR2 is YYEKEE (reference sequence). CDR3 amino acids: CASSMTELNTEAFF. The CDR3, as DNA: TGTGCCAGCAGCATGACAGAATTGAACACTGAAGCTTTCTTT.